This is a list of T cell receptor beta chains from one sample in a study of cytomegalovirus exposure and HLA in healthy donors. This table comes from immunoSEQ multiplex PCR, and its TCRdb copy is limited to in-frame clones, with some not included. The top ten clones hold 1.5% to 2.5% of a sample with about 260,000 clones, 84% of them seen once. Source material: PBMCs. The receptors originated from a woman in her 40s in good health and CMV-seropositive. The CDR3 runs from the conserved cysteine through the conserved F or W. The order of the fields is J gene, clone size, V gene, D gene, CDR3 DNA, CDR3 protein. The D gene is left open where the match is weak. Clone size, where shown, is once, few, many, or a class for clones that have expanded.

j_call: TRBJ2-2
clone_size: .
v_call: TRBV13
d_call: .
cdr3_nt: TGTGCCAGCAGCCCTTCGGACATAAGCGGGGAGCTGTTTTTT
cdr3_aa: CASSPSDISGELFF

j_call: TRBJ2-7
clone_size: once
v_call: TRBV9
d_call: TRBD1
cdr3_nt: TGTGCCAGCAGCCCTCCCGGGACAGGGCGCGAGCAGTACTTC
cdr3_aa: CASSPPGTGREQYF

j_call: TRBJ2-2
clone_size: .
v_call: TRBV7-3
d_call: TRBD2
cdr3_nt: TGTGCCACTAGCGGCCCGAACACCGGGGAGCTGTTTTTT
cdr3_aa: CATSGPNTGELFF

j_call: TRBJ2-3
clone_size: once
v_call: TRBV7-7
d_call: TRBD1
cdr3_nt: TGTGCTAGCAGTCAAGGACAGGGGCCGACAGATACGCAGTATTTT
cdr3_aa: CASSQGQGPTDTQYF

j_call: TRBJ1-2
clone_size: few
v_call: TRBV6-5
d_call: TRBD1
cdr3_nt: TGTGCCAGCAGTTACTCAACCGACAGGGGCTATGGCTACACCTTC
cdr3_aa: CASSYSTDRGYGYTF

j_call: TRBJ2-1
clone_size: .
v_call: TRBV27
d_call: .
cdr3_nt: TGTGCCAGCAGCACTGGCAATGAGCAGTTCTTC
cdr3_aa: CASSTGNEQFF

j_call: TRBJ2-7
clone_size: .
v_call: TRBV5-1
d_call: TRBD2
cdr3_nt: TGCGCCAGCAGCTTTGGGGGGGTCAGTAAAACTAGCGGAAACTACGAGCAGTACTTC
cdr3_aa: CASSFGGVSKTSGNYEQYF

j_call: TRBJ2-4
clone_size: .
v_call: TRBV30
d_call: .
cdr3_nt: TGTGCCTGGAGTGGTGGGGCAGCCAAAAACAGTCAGTACTTC
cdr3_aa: CAWSGGAAKNSQYF

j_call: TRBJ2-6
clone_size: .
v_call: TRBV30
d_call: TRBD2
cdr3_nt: TGTGCCTGGAGTGTTCCGGGAGGGCTTGGGGCCAACGTCCTGACTTTC
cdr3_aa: CAWSVPGGLGANVLTF

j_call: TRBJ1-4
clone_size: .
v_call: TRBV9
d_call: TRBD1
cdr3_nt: TGTGCCAGCAGCTTCGGGACAGGGGCTAATGAAAAACTGTTTTTT
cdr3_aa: CASSFGTGANEKLFF

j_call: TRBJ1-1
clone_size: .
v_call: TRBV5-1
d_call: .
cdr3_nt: TGCGCCAGCAGCGCAGACACAAAGAACACTGAAGCTTTCTTT
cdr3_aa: CASSADTKNTEAFF

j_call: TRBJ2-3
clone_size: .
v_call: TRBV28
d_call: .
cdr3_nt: TGTGCCAGCAACCCACTTAAGGCGGGGACTGGCACAGATACGCAGTATTTT
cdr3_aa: CASNPLKAGTGTDTQYF

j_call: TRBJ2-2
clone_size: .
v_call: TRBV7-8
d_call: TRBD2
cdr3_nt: TGTGCCAGCAGCTCCCGACTAGCGGGAGAATCCGGGGAGCTGTTTTTT
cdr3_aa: CASSSRLAGESGELFF

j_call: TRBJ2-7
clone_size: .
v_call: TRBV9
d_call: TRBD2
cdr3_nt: TGTGCCAGCAGCGACGGGACTAGCGGGGGCTCCTACGAGCAGTACTTC
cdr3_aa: CASSDGTSGGSYEQYF

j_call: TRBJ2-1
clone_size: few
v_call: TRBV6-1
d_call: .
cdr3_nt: TGTGCCAGCCGTGGGAGCTCCTACAATGAGCAGTTCTTC
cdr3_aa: CASRGSSYNEQFF

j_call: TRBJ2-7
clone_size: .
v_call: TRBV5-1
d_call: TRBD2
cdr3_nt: TGCGCCAGCAGCCCTGGACTAGCGGCTTCCTACGAGCAGTACTTC
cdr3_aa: CASSPGLAASYEQYF

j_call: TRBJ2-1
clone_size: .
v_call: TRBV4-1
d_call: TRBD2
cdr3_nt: TGCGCCAGCAGCCAAGTAGGACTAGCGGGAGATCAGGGCTACAATGAGCAGTTCTTC
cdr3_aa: CASSQVGLAGDQGYNEQFF

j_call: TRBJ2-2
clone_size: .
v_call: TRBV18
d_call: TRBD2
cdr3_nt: TGTGCCAGCTCACCAGGACTAGCGGGAGGTACCGGGGAGCTGTTTTTT
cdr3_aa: CASSPGLAGGTGELFF

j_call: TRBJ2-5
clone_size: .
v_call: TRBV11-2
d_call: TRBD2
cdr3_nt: TGTGCCAGCAGCTTATGGACTAGCGGGATCCAAGAGACCCAGTACTTC
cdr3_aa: CASSLWTSGIQETQYF

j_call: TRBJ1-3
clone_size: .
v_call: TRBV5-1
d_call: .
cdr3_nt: TGCGCCAGCAGCAAGGACGGAGGCTCTGGAAACACCATATATTTT
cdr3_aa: CASSKDGGSGNTIYF

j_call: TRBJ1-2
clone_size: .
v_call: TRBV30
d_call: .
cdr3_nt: TGTGCCTGGACCCCACCGGGGGGCTGGTATGGCTACACCTTC
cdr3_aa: CAWTPPGGWYGYTF

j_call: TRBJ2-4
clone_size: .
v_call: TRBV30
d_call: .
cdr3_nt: TGTGCCTGGAGTGTAGGGGGAAATACAAGAAACATTCAGTACTTC
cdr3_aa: CAWSVGGNTRNIQYF

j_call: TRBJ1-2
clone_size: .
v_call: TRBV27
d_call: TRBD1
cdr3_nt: TGTGCCAGCAGTGCCTACAGGGGATCCGGCTACACCTTC
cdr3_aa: CASSAYRGSGYTF

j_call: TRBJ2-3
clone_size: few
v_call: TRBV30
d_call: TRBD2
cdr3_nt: TGTGCCTGGAGTTCCGGCTTGACTAGCGGGACAACAGATACGCAGTATTTT
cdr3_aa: CAWSSGLTSGTTDTQYF

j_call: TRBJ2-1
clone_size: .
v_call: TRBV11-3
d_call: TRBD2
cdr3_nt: TGTGCCAGCAGCTCCCCACCCGGGAGGGAAAACAATGAGCAGTTCTTC
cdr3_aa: CASSSPPGRENNEQFF

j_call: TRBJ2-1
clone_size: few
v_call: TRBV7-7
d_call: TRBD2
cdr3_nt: TGTGCCAGCAGCTCCGGGACTAGCGGGAGGGGATCCTACAATGAGCAGTTCTTC
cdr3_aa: CASSSGTSGRGSYNEQFF

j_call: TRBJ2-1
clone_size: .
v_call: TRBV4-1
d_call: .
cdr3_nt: TGCGCCAGCAGCCAAGATAAAGCGGTATCATACAATGAGCAGTTCTTC
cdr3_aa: CASSQDKAVSYNEQFF

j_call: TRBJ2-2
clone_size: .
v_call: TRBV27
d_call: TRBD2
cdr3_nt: TGTGCCAGCAGTCCGTTAGCGGGAGTGGGTACCGGGGAGCTGTTTTTT
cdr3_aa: CASSPLAGVGTGELFF

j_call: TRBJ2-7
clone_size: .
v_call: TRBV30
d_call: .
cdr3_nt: TGTGCCTGGAGTAACAGCAACGAGCAGTACTTC
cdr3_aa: CAWSNSNEQYF

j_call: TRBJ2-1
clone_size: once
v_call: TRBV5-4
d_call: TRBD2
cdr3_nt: TGTGCCAGCAGCGGACCGCGGGAGAATCTGGGCAATGAGCAGTTCTTC
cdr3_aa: CASSGPRENLGNEQFF

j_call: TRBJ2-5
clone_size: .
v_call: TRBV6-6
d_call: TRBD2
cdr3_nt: TGTGCCAGCAGGACGGGACTAGCGGCAAAAGAGACCCAGTACTTC
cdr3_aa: CASRTGLAAKETQYF

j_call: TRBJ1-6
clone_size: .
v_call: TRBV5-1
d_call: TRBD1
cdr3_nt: TGCGCCAGCAGTTTGACAGGGTCTGCGGAATCACCCCTCCACTTT
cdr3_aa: CASSLTGSAESPLHF

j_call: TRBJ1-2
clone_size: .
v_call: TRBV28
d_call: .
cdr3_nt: TGTGCCAGCAGTTTACTCTTCCGGGACAAGTACTATGGCTACACCTTC
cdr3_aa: CASSLLFRDKYYGYTF

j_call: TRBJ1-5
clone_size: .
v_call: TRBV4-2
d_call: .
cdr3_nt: TGTGCCAGCAGGGCGGGGCGCGATCAGCCCCAGCATTTT
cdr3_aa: CASRAGRDQPQHF

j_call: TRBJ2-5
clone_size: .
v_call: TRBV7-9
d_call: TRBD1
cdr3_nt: TGTGCCAGCAGATCCAGACAGGGTCGGGAGACCCAGTACTTC
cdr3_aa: CASRSRQGRETQYF

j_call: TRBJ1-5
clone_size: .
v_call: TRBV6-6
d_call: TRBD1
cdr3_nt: TGTGCCAGCAGTTATACATCCGGGACAGAAAATCAGCCCCAGCATTTT
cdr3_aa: CASSYTSGTENQPQHF

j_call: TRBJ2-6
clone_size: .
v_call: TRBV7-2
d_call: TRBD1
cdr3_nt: TGTGCCAGCAGCGTAACAGGGGCTGGGGCCAACGTCCTGACTTTC
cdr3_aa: CASSVTGAGANVLTF

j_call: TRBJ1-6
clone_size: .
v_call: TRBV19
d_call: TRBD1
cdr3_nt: TGTGCCAGTAGTTCCCCTCCCGGGACAGGGTACTATAATTCACCCCTCCACTTT
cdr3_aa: CASSSPPGTGYYNSPLHF

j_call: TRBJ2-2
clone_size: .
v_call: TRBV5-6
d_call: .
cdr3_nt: TGTGCCAGCGCCCCTTACGGGATGAACACCGGGGAGCTGTTTTTT
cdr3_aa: CASAPYGMNTGELFF

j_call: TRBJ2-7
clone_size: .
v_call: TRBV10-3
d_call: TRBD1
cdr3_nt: TGTGCCATCAGTGAGTCATGGGACAGAATAGGAGACGAGCAGTACTTC
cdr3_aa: CAISESWDRIGDEQYF

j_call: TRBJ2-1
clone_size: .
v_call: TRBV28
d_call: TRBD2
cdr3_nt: TGTGCCAGCAGTTTTCTACCGGGAGGGCCTAACAATGAGCAGTTCTTC
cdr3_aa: CASSFLPGGPNNEQFF

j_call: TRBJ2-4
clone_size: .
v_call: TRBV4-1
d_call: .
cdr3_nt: TGCGCCAGCAGCCAAGAAGGACAGCTAGCCAAAAACATTCAGTACTTC
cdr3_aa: CASSQEGQLAKNIQYF